The TCR beta chain described here comes from a study of blood T cell repertoires in COVID-19 (dated by TCRdb to about 2020). For context, the study as a whole: Samples from collaborators originated in the United States, Italy and Spain and spanned both the acute and convalescent phases of COVID-19. Where HLA class I and class II types were available, the types were taken from metadata supplied by the sample provider, not from assay-based typing. Deeply sampled blood TCRbeta repertoires from subjects exposed to, actively infected with, or recovered from COVID-19 were included in the dataset. The material from the prospective study consisted of cDNA or gDNA derived from T cells, B-cell-depleted T cells, or PBMCs. The repertoires were released in a freely available public database intended as a resource for research on the immune response to SARS-CoV-2. Samples came from the ongoing ImmuneRACE study (first 160 participants) plus 1,254 subjects from 6 global collaborators. The sample metadata nearly always contained a de-identified subject ID, COVID-19 status, age in years and sex.

The immunoSEQ Assay, a bias-controlled multiplex PCR, was used to amplify TCRbeta CDR3 regions from genomic DNA. The paper's processing steps were these. Within the assay, amplification of reference gene primers was used to estimate how many nucleated cells each sample contained. To quantify the absolute abundance of each unique TCRbeta CDR3 rearrangement, sequence reads were collapsed and filtered. For each sample, productive Simpson clonality was calculated as the square root of Simpson's diversity index over productive rearrangements. The immuneACCESS repertoire file appears here via TCRdb, limited to in-frame rearrangements. These files lack a portion of the clones; in checked studies, under half of the deficit traces to unresolved V genes, and the cause of the others is not known. The V and J calls and the clone size are those of that table, but D and trimming were determined from the DNA. The sample profile shows tens of thousands of clones; roughly 85% of them were found once. The ten largest make up 9.5% to 12% of the sample.

Each collaborating institution followed its own protocols to collect whole blood in K2EDTA tubes. For TCRbeta analysis, collaborators shipped samples as frozen whole blood, isolated PBMCs, or DNA extracted from either of those sample types. CDR1 and CDR2, looked up from the germline V gene, are SGHVS and FQNEAQ. The junction shows trimming of 6 bases on V and 0 bases on J, and the gene matches do not reach 4 bases of it. Including cysteine and phenylalanine, the CDR3 has 17 amino acids. Only the CDR3 portion is preserved as DNA: 51 bases, with reading frame beginning at the first base. Summary of the overall study and its limitations: Clinical and demographic metadata were provided uncurated, with the amount varying by source and participant.

Worth noting for this clone: Its antigen is still unknown. There are no base qualities to consult, and no much larger clone falls within one base.

Rearrangement joined TRBV7-8 to TRBJ2-3, with 15 middle bases fitting TRBD2. The sequencing sample was made of peripheral blood. This receptor was taken from a human donor in a cohort sampled during active COVID-19. The CDR3 loop reads CASSQGTSGRSTDTQYF. The nucleotide sequence reads TGTGCCAGCAGTCAAGGGACTAGCGGGAGGAGCACAGATACGCAGTATTTT.